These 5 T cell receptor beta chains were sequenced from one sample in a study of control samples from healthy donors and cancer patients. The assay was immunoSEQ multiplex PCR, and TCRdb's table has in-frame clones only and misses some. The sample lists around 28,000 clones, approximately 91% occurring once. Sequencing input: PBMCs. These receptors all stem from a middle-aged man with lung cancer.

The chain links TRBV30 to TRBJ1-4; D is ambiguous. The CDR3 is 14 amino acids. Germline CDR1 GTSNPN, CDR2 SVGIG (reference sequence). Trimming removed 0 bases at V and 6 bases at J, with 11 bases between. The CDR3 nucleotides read TGTGCCTGGAGTGTACCGGGGTTGGATGAAAAACTGTTTTTT. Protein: CAWSVPGLDEKLFF.

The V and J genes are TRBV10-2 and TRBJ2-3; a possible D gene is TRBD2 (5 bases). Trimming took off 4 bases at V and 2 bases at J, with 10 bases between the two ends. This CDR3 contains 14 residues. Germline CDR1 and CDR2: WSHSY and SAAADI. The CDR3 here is CASSVAKTTDTQYF. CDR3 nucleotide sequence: TGCGCCAGCAGTGTAGCGAAAACCACAGATACGCAGTATTTT.

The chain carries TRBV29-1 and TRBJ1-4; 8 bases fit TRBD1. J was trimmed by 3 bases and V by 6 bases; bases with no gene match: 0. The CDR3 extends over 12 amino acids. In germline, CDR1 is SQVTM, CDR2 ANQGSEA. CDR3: CSVTGANEKLFF. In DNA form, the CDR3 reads TGCAGCGTGACAGGGGCTAATGAAAAACTGTTTTTT.

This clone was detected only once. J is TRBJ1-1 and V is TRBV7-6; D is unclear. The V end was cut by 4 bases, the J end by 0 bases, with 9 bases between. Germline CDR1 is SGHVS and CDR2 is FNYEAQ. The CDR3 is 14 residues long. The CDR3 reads CASSYGPMNTEAFF. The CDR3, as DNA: TGTGCCAGCAGCTACGGACCGATGAACACTGAAGCTTTCTTT.

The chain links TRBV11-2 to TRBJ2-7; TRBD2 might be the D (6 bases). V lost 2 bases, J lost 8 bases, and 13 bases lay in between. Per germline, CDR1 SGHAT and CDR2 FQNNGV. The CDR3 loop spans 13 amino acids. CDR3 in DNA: TGTGCCAGCAGCTTAAGGTTAGCGGTCCAGCAGTACTTC. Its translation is CASSLRLAVQQYF.